This T cell receptor (beta chain) came from a study of cytomegalovirus exposure and HLA in healthy donors. As for the study in general: A prior study identified 117 million unique TCR beta sequences from roughly 180 million T cells.

Trimming removed 8 bases at V and 4 bases at J, with 8 bases between. In germline, CDR1 is DFQATT, CDR2 SNEGSKA (reference sequence). This CDR3 contains 10 residues. The PCR made use of 60 Vbeta and 13 Jbeta primers. Profiled with immunoSEQ multiplex PCR; TCRdb holds only in-frame clones, not every one. The sample consists of more than 140,000 clones, roughly 76% of them appearing once. The genes are TRBV20-1 and TRBJ2-5; tentatively, D is TRBD2 (6 bases). The clonotype originates from a female donor in good health and CMV-seronegative. The sample comprised PBMCs. The DNA of the CDR3 is TGCAGTCTCGGGAGAGAGACCCAGTACTTC. This translates into CSLGRETQYF.